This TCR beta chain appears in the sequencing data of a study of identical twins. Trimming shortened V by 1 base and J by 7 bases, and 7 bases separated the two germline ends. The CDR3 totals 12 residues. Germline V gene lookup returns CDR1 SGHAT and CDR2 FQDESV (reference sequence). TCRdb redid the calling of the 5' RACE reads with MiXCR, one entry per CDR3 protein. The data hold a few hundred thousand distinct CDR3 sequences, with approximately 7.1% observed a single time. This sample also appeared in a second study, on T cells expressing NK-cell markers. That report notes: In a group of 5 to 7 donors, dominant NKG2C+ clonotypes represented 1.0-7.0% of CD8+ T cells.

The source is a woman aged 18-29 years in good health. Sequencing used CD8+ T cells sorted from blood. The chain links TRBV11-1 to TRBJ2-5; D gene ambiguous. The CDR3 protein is CASSLEGGTQYF. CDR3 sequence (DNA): TGTGCCAGCAGCTTAGAAGGTGGGACCCAGTACTTC.